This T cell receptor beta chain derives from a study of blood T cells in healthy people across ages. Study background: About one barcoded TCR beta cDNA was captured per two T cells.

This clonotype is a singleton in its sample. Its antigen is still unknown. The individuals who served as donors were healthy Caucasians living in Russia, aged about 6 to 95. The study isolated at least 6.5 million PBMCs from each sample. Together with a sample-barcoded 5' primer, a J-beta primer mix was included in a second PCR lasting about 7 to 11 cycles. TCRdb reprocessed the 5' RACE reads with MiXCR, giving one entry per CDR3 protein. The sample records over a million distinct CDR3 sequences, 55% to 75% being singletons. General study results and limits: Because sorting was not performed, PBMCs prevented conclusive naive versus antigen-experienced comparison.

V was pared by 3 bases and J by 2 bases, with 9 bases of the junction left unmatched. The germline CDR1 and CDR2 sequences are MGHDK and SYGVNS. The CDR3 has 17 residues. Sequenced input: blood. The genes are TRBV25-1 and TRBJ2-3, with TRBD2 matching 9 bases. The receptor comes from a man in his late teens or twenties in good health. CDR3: CASSDIRREGPTDTQYF. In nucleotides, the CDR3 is TGTGCCAGCAGTGACATCAGGCGGGAGGGCCCCACAGATACGCAGTATTTT.